The next 27 T cell receptor beta chains were all read from a single sample in a study of CD8 T cells in ankylosing spondylitis. Whole-study findings and limits: A TCR beta motif of about 8 highly homologous variants appeared characteristic of ankylosing spondylitis blood.

A single record per CDR3 protein comes from TCRdb applying MiXCR to the 5' RACE reads. The table records about 540,000 distinct CDR3 sequences, about an eighth of them present only once. No antigen has been assigned to these receptors. Sequences were obtained from blood, either unsorted or a sorted T cell fraction (not recorded which). Every receptor here comes from a male donor with ankylosing spondylitis.

This clonotype has a count of ten or more. The J gene is TRBJ1-1, the V gene TRBV15; D remains unclear. V shed 6 bases and J shed 1 base, with 18 bases lying between them. Germline CDR1 reads LNHNV; CDR2 reads YYDKDF (reference sequence). This CDR3 is built from 16 residues. CDR3 nucleotide sequence: TGTGCCACCAGTCTGATCAGTTTGCCAGGGAACACTGAAGCTTTCTTT. This encodes CATSLISLPGNTEAFF. The full variable domain, completed using reference TRBV15 and TRBJ1-1, is DAMVIQNPRYQVTQFGKPVTLSCSQTLNHNVMYWYQQKSSQAPKLLFHYYDKDFNNEADTPDNFQSRRPNTSFCFLDIRSPGLGDTAMYLCATSLISLPGNTEAFFGQGTRLTVV.

The chain is built from TRBV11-2 and TRBJ2-1, with D perhaps TRBD1 (6 bases). V dropped 6 bases and J dropped 0 bases, with 21 bases sitting between them. This CDR3 has 18 residues. Germline CDR1 reads SGHAT; CDR2 reads FQNNGV. CDR3 DNA sequence: TGTGCCAGCAGAAACCCAGTTGGGGGCGCGAGCTCCTACAATGAGCAGTTCTTC. Amino acid sequence: CASRNPVGGASSYNEQFF.

This clonotype was found a few times. This chain links TRBV5-1 with TRBJ2-1; 9 bases match TRBD2. The V and J ends lost 0 bases and 5 bases, in that order; junction bases with no gene match: 3. Germline values: CDR1 SGHRS, CDR2 YFSETQ. The CDR3 sequence is 15 residues long. CDR3 loop: CASSLDSGRHNEQFF. CDR3 coding DNA: TGCGCCAGCAGCTTGGATAGCGGGAGACACAATGAGCAGTTCTTC.

This clonotype was detected only a few times. The rearrangement uses TRBV20-1 and TRBJ2-1; unclear D gene. Trimming removed 3 bases at V and 5 bases at J, with 14 bases between. The CDR3 has 14 amino acids. Germline values: CDR1 DFQATT, CDR2 SNEGSKA (reference sequence). The CDR3 loop is CSASSWQNNNEQFF. As DNA, the CDR3 is TGCAGTGCTAGTAGTTGGCAGAACAACAATGAGCAGTTCTTC.

This clonotype was counted a few times. V gene TRBV10-3 combines with J gene TRBJ2-3; 7 positions match TRBD1. V trimming: 0 bases; J trimming: 4 bases; junction bases outside the gene matches: 1. There are 14 residues in the CDR3. Germline loops: CDR1 ENHRY, CDR2 SYGVKD. The CDR3 spells CAISESTGPDTQYF. Here the CDR3 DNA reads TGTGCCATCAGTGAGTCGACAGGGCCAGATACGCAGTATTTT.

CDR3 region: CAWSVLTDTQYF. The CDR3 DNA sequence: TGTGCCTGGAGTGTTCTCACAGATACGCAGTATTTT. The chain employs TRBV30 and TRBJ2-3; D call uncertain. V was clipped by 0 bases and J by 2 bases, with 3 bases between them. Germline CDR1 is GTSNPN and CDR2 is SVGIG (reference sequence). The CDR3 contains 12 residues.

The CDR3: CASSQVSGQPQHF. The CDR3 DNA is TGTGCCAGCAGCCAAGTCTCGGGTCAGCCCCAGCATTTT. The chain recombines TRBV3-1 with TRBJ1-5; D remains unclear. Trimming cost V 1 base and J 6 bases, with 7 bases left between them. This CDR3 region has 13 residues. Germline V lookup: CDR1 LGHDT, CDR2 YNNKEL (reference sequence).

This chain joins TRBV10-3 and TRBJ1-6, with D hard to call. CDR1 is ENHRY, CDR2 SYGVKD, per germline. Trimming left V 3 bases short and J 10 bases short, with 13 bases between. The CDR3 has 14 residues. This CDR3 is CAISDGREGSPLHF. CDR3 DNA: TGTGCCATCAGTGACGGACGAGAAGGATCACCCCTCCACTTT.

This clonotype was picked up a small number of times. This chain links TRBV5-6 with TRBJ2-7; D might be TRBD1 (6 bases). The CDR3 loop spans 15 amino acids. Germline CDR1 reads SGHDT; CDR2 reads YYEEEE. V lost 0 bases to trimming and J lost 2 bases, with 12 bases between them. DNA of the CDR3: TGTGCCAGCAGCTTGGCTCCGGACAGTACCTACGAGCAGTACTTC. It yields the protein CASSLAPDSTYEQYF.

In this sample, this clonotype turned up many times. The chain is built from TRBV12-3 or TRBV12-4 and TRBJ2-2; TRBD1 matches at 8 bases. Unmatched junction bases numbered 7, after V lost 5 bases and J lost 5 bases. The CDR3 has 15 amino acids. The CDR3 region has the DNA TGTGCCAGCAGTGTCGGGACAGGAGAGACCGGGGAGCTGTTTTTT. Protein: CASSVGTGETGELFF.

This clonotype came up a few times. The chain links TRBV5-1 to TRBJ2-2; 7 positions match TRBD1. This CDR3 region has 16 residues. Germline V gene data show CDR1 as SGHRS and CDR2 as YFSETQ. V shed 0 bases, J shed 0 bases, and the junction held 2 bases outside the gene matches. CDR3 DNA: TGCGCCAGCAGCTTGGCGACAGGGTCGAACACCGGGGAGCTGTTTTTT. It encodes CASSLATGSNTGELFF.

In its sample, this clonotype was seen many times. This chain connects TRBV5-1 to TRBJ1-4; TRBD1 is a possible D gene (6 bases). V dropped 2 bases and J dropped 8 bases, with 16 bases sitting between them. The CDR3 has 15 amino acids. The germline V gene has CDR1 SGHRS and CDR2 YFSETQ. CDR3: CASSLNRDYREKLFF. CDR3 DNA: TGCGCCAGCAGCTTAAACAGGGATTATCGCGAAAAACTGTTTTTT. Filled out from reference TRBV5-1 and TRBJ1-4, the complete variable domain reads KAGVTQTPRYLIKTRGQQVTLSCSPISGHRSVSWYQQTPGQGLQFLFEYFSETQRNKGNFPGRFSGRQFSNSRSEMNVSTLELGDSALYLCASSLNRDYREKLFFGSGTQLSVL.

This clonotype occurred a few times. The chain has TRBV10-1 and TRBJ2-1; D is perhaps TRBD2 (5 bases). Trimming pared 1 base from V and 1 base from J, leaving 11 bases between. Germline CDR1 WNHNN, CDR2 SYGVQD (reference sequence). CDR3 length: 16 amino acids. CDR3 bases: TGCGCCAGCAGTGAGTGGGGATCGGGGTCCTACAATGAGCAGTTCTTC. It specifies CASSEWGSGSYNEQFF.

This clonotype was recorded a few times. The rearrangement uses TRBV29-1 and TRBJ2-3; tentatively, D is TRBD1 or TRBD2 (5 bases each). The V end lost 5 bases, the J end lost 4 bases, and 16 bases lay between the germline ends. CDR1 is SQVTM and CDR2 is ANQGSEA in the germline V gene. This CDR3 comprises 14 residues. CDR3 loop: CSVSPGTGSDTQYF. The CDR3 bases are TGCAGCGTTTCTCCCGGGACCGGTTCAGATACGCAGTATTTT.

The V gene is TRBV6-5, the J gene TRBJ1-5; D is uncertain. Trimming took off 2 bases at V and 3 bases at J, with 11 bases between the two ends. The CDR3 runs 15 residues. In germline, CDR1 is MNHEY, CDR2 SVGAGI. CDR3 loop: CASSYRASLNQPQHF. Here the CDR3 DNA reads TGTGCCAGCAGTTACCGGGCCTCCCTCAATCAGCCCCAGCATTTT.

This clonotype was detected only a few times. The chain has TRBV11-2 and TRBJ2-1; 11 bases match TRBD1. Trimming at V came to 2 bases and at J to 7 bases, leaving 4 bases not matched to a gene. Germline CDR1 and CDR2: SGHAT and FQNNGV. This CDR3 spans 15 amino acids. The CDR3 sequence is CASSLIGQGANEQFF. The DNA for the CDR3 is TGTGCCAGCAGCTTAATTGGACAGGGGGCGAATGAGCAGTTCTTC.

A few counts support this clonotype. This chain uses TRBV24-1 with TRBJ2-7, with D possibly being TRBD2 (5 bases). V was clipped by 5 bases and J by 3 bases, with 19 bases between them. Germline loops: CDR1 KGHDR, CDR2 SFDVKD. The CDR3 has 16 amino acids. The CDR3 sequence is CATSVHRPSGVYEQYF. The CDR3 DNA reads as TGTGCCACCAGTGTCCATCGGCCCTCCGGGGTCTACGAGCAGTACTTC.

This clonotype was seen a handful of times. CDR3 in amino acids: CSATPNGDQPQHF. In DNA form, the CDR3 reads TGCAGTGCTACCCCAAATGGTGATCAGCCCCAGCATTTT. V gene TRBV20-1 combines with J gene TRBJ1-5; D is undetermined. This CDR3 is 13 amino acids long. The V gene lost 4 bases and the J gene lost 5 bases, with 12 bases spanning the gap. Germline V gene sequence: CDR1 DFQATT, CDR2 SNEGSKA (reference sequence).

This clonotype was seen only a few times. The J gene is TRBJ1-6, the V gene TRBV7-2, with 8 positions matching TRBD1. V lost 2 bases and J lost 6; bases outside the gene matches: 3. This CDR3 comprises 15 residues. CDR1 is SGHTA and CDR2 is FQGNSA in the germline V gene. The CDR3 sequence is CASSLQGAVNSPLHF. The CDR3 bases are TGTGCCAGCAGCTTACAGGGGGCGGTTAATTCACCCCTCCACTTT.

This clonotype was counted only a few times. This chain's CDR3 is CAISETGTEAYEQYF. The CDR3 bases are TGTGCCATCAGTGAGACTGGGACCGAAGCCTACGAGCAGTACTTC. The chain links TRBV10-3 to TRBJ2-7; D may correspond to TRBD1 or TRBD2 (5 bases each). CDR3 length equals 15 residues. Germline V lookup: CDR1 ENHRY, CDR2 SYGVKD. V lost 2 bases to trimming and J lost 2 bases, with 13 bases between them.

This chain connects TRBV19 to TRBJ2-3, with 7 bases identical to TRBD1. This CDR3 is built from 16 residues. Germline V gene sequence: CDR1 LNHDA, CDR2 SQIVND (reference sequence). The V gene end was trimmed by 6 bases and the J gene end by 0 bases; junction bases not matched to a gene: 9. The CDR3 DNA is TGTGCCAGTAGCACAGGGGATCTGCCGAGCACAGATACGCAGTATTTT. Protein: CASSTGDLPSTDTQYF.

The table lists this clonotype with a few counts. V gene TRBV7-2 combines with J gene TRBJ1-6; D not resolved. Germline lookup yields CDR1 SGHTA and CDR2 FQGNSA. The CDR3 consists of 17 residues. Trimming took off 5 bases at V and 0 bases at J, with 14 bases between the two ends. CDR3 bases: TGTGCCAGCAGCCAAAGACCCAGGAGCTCCTATAATTCACCCCTCCACTTT. It translates to CASSQRPRSSYNSPLHF. The whole variable domain, filled in from reference TRBV7-2 and TRBJ1-6, reads GAGVSQSPSNKVTEKGKDVELRCDPISGHTALYWYRQSLGQGLEFLIYFQGNSAPDKSGLPSDRFSAERTGGSVSTLTIQRTQQEDSAVYLCASSQRPRSSYNSPLHFGNGTRLTVT.

The chain combines TRBV29-1 with TRBJ2-1; D not resolved. Trimming took 3 bases from V and 10 from J, leaving 7 bases between them. Germline V gives CDR1 SQVTM, CDR2 ANQGSEA. The CDR3 totals 10 residues. The CDR3 bases are TGCAGCGTTGATATAAGAGAGCAGTTCTTC. Translation: CSVDIREQFF.

This clonotype was found a few times. The chain is built from TRBV25-1 and TRBJ2-3, with D tentatively TRBD2 (6 bases). V lost 0 bases to trimming and J lost 2 bases, with 12 bases between them. Germline V CDR1 and CDR2: MGHDK, SYGVNS. The CDR3 consists of 16 residues. The CDR3 DNA is TGTGCCAGCAGTGAATACGGGGGAATTAACACAGATACGCAGTATTTT. It encodes CASSEYGGINTDTQYF.

This chain joins TRBV20-1 and TRBJ2-1; 14 positions match TRBD2. CDR3 length equals 13 residues. Germline assignment: CDR1 DFQATT and CDR2 SNEGSKA (reference sequence). DNA for the CDR3: TGCAGCGCGGGACTAGCGGGAGTCGATGAGCAGTTCTTC. Its protein is CSAGLAGVDEQFF.

The chain combines TRBV5-1 with TRBJ1-4, with 9 nucleotides matching TRBD1. Germline CDR1 reads SGHRS; CDR2 reads YFSETQ. The CDR3 length is 15 residues. V lost 6 bases, J lost 4 bases, and 7 bases stayed unmatched. For the CDR3, the DNA is TGCGCCAGCACGTACAGGGGGCGGAATAATGAAAAACTGTTTTTT. It specifies CASTYRGRNNEKLFF.

This clonotype occurred a few times. At one end the junction does not follow the germline gene, possibly because of a read error. The V call is TRBV20-1, the J call TRBJ2-1; 8 bases agree with TRBD2. The CDR3 sequence is 12 residues long. Germline V lookup: CDR1 DFQATT, CDR2 SNEGSKA (reference sequence). The CDR3 spells CSTSGQNNEQFF. As DNA, the CDR3 is TGCAGTACTAGCGGCCAGAACAATGAGCAGTTCTTC.